There are a few counts of the clone carrying this T cell receptor (beta chain). The antigen is not known. No DNA is shown, since the ends of the CDR3 on it are uncertain; the CDR3 is the one TCRdb lists. PCR was performed a second time for roughly 6 to 12 cycles using a sample-barcoded 5' primer and a J-beta primer mix. MiXCR, run by TCRdb on the 5' RACE reads, gives a single entry per CDR3 protein. The sample lists over 450,000 distinct CDR3 sequences, nearly 25% occurring once. The data derive from a study of blood T cells in healthy people across ages. The authors drew around 11 milliliters of peripheral blood from each donor. General study findings and limits: Both naive CD4+ cell counts and diversity were greater in long-lived donors than in aged donors.

CDR1 is MNHNY, CDR2 SVGAGI, per germline (reference sequence). Ends included, the CDR3 has 15 residues. The same data also contributed to another study, on T cells of mothers and their children. Per that study: Related mother-child pairs showed slightly, non-significantly higher overlap than unrelated pairs.

The source of this sequence is a boy younger than 18 in good health. Material for sequencing was blood. J is TRBJ1-4 and V is TRBV6-6; TRBD1 is the table's D call and was not checked against the DNA. CDR3 residues: CASSSSAGGNEKLFF.